The 27 T cell receptor beta chains given below trace back to one sample, sequenced in a study of cytomegalovirus exposure and HLA in healthy donors. PCR used 60 Vbeta primers and 13 Jbeta primers. Data came from immunoSEQ multiplex PCR; TCRdb stores just in-frame clones and leaves some out. This sample yields around 140,000 clones, of which 75% to 90% are seen a single time; more than 1.5% belongs to the top ten. The source material was PBMCs. The receptor source for this set is a man in his forties or fifties in good health and CMV-seronegative.

This chain joins TRBV7-2 and TRBJ2-7, with D maybe TRBD1 (5 bases). CDR3 size: 14 residues. V was clipped by 3 bases and J by 1 base, with 10 bases between them. Germline loops: CDR1 SGHTA, CDR2 FQGNSA. The CDR3 DNA sequence: TGTGCCAGCAGCTTCCGGGCAGGGTCCTACGAGCAGTACTTC. Its translation: CASSFRAGSYEQYF.

Only one count was recorded for this clone. V gene TRBV5-1 combines with J gene TRBJ2-2; 8 bases map to TRBD1. Germline CDR1 is SGHRS and CDR2 is YFSETQ. With V trimmed by 4 bases and J by 7 bases, 9 bases remained unmatched. This CDR3 comprises 15 residues. CDR3 sequence (DNA): TGCGCCAGCAGCGGACAGGGCCATGAGATCGGGGAGCTGTTTTTT. Translation gives CASSGQGHEIGELFF.

The chain couples TRBV27 to TRBJ2-5, with D hard to call. V gave up 6 bases and J gave up 5 bases, with 10 bases separating them. The CDR3 extends over 12 amino acids. Germline V gives CDR1 MNHEY, CDR2 SMNVEV (reference sequence). The CDR3 region has the DNA TGTGCCAGCAGAGCAGGTGGGGAGACCCAGTACTTC. It yields the protein CASRAGGETQYF.

The chain joins TRBV7-3 to TRBJ1-1, with 7 bases fitting TRBD1. CDR3 length equals 15 residues. J gave up 1 base and V 1 base, and 3 bases lay outside the gene matches. Germline V gene lookup returns CDR1 SGHTA and CDR2 FQGTGA. CDR3 in amino acids: CASSLRQGRNTEAFF. The CDR3 nucleotides read TGTGCCAGCAGCTTAAGACAGGGAAGGAACACTGAAGCTTTCTTT.

The J gene is TRBJ2-3, the V gene TRBV19, with D unresolved. Germline values: CDR1 LNHDA, CDR2 SQIVND (reference sequence). V lost 5 bases and J lost 5, with 14 bases in between. This CDR3 is 14 amino acids long. This chain's CDR3 is CASSPDGHGDTQYF. The CDR3 region has the DNA TGTGCCAGTAGTCCCGATGGGCACGGAGATACGCAGTATTTT.

The V gene is TRBV7-2, the J gene TRBJ1-2, with a weak D call TRBD1 (6 bases). CDR3 length: 13 amino acids. In germline, CDR1 is SGHTA, CDR2 FQGNSA. V was trimmed by 5 bases and J by 5 bases, leaving 12 bases between them. CDR3 coding DNA: TGTGCCAGCAGCCCCAGGGGAGGGTATGGCTACACCTTC. It is translated as CASSPRGGYGYTF.

This clone occurred once. This rearrangement joins TRBV4-1 to TRBJ1-5; 7 bases map to TRBD1. Germline CDR1 reads MGHRA; CDR2 reads YSYEKL. The length of the CDR3 is 14 residues. The V and J ends lost 4 bases and 1 base, in that order; junction bases with no gene match: 1. The CDR3 region is CASSLQGSNQPQHF. CDR3 DNA: TGCGCCAGCAGCCTACAGGGGAGCAATCAGCCCCAGCATTTT.

V gene TRBV4-3 combines with J gene TRBJ2-7; D is unclear. Per germline, CDR1 LGHNA and CDR2 YSLEER. V dropped 0 bases and J dropped 3 bases, with 9 bases sitting between them. The CDR3 has 14 residues. CDR3 in amino acids: CASSQDAEYYEQYF. As DNA, the CDR3 is TGCGCCAGCAGCCAAGATGCGGAGTACTACGAGCAGTACTTC.

This sequence joins TRBV2 and TRBJ2-1, with 13 bases matching TRBD2. CDR1 is SNHLY, CDR2 FYNNEI, per germline. J lost 9 bases, V lost 8 bases, and 4 bases had no gene match. The CDR3 loop spans 13 amino acids. The DNA of the CDR3 is TGTGCCAGCCAGGGACTAGCGGGATTTGAGCAGTTCTTC. Its translation is CASQGLAGFEQFF.

The chain carries TRBV5-1 and TRBJ2-7, with D unclear. The CDR3 runs 13 residues. V was shortened by 0 bases and J by 2 bases, with 6 bases between the two germline ends. Germline V gene sequence: CDR1 SGHRS, CDR2 YFSETQ. This CDR3 reads CASSLVSAYEQYF. CDR3 coding DNA: TGCGCCAGCAGCTTGGTTTCAGCCTACGAGCAGTACTTC.

DNA of the CDR3: TGTGCCAGCAGTGACCAATGGACAGGGCACGAGCAGTACTTC. This gives the protein CASSDQWTGHEQYF. The chain recombines TRBV6-1 with TRBJ2-7, with TRBD1 matching over 8 bases. With V trimmed by 3 bases and J by 5 bases, 6 bases remained unmatched. CDR1 is MNHNS, CDR2 SASEGT, per germline. The CDR3 is 14 residues long.

The CDR3 loop reads CASGLGTGVGYTF. CDR3 in DNA: TGTGCCAGCGGCCTCGGGACAGGGGTTGGCTACACCTTC. The chain carries TRBV6-5 and TRBJ1-2; 10 bases agree with TRBD1. This CDR3 contains 13 residues. Germline assignment: CDR1 MNHEY and CDR2 SVGAGI. V shed 8 bases, J shed 7 bases, and the junction held 7 bases outside the gene matches.

CDR3 protein: CASSLRGQPKPSYYGYTF. CDR3 sequence (DNA): TGTGCCAGCAGCTTAAGGGGACAGCCCAAACCGTCATACTATGGCTACACCTTC. The chain joins TRBV13 to TRBJ1-2; 7 nucleotides agree with TRBD1. The V segment lost 2 bases and the J segment 3 bases; nucleotides outside the gene matches: 15. The CDR3 sequence is 18 residues long. CDR1 PRHDT and CDR2 FYEKMQ come from the germline V gene (reference sequence).

The gene calls are TRBV7-2 and TRBJ2-3; 8 positions match TRBD2. The V gene end was trimmed by 2 bases and the J gene end by 1 base; junction bases not matched to a gene: 5. The CDR3 consists of 16 residues. Per germline, CDR1 SGHTA and CDR2 FQGNSA. CDR3 DNA sequence: TGTGCCAGCAGCTTAACGGGACTAGGCGGCACAGATACGCAGTATTTT. Translating it yields CASSLTGLGGTDTQYF.

This clone was observed a handful of times. The V gene is TRBV6-1, the J gene TRBJ1-5; TRBD1 matches 8 bases. With 4 bases clipped from V and 6 bases from J, the junction kept 8 bases outside the gene matches. CDR1 is MNHNS and CDR2 is SASEGT in the germline V gene. The CDR3 runs to 15 residues. As DNA, the CDR3 is TGTGCCAGCAGTGTGCAGGGGGCCGGGAGTCAGCCCCAGCATTTT. It specifies CASSVQGAGSQPQHF.

This clone was detected only a few times. The V gene is TRBV9, the J gene TRBJ1-2, with 9 bases fitting TRBD1. After removal of 4 bases from V and 3 bases from J, the junction contained 7 bases not matched to a gene. The CDR3 runs 15 residues. CDR1 and CDR2 from the germline V gene are SGDLS and YYNGEE. CDR3 in DNA: TGTGCCAGCAGCACCCGGGACAGGGTTGACTATGGCTACACCTTC. The encoded protein is CASSTRDRVDYGYTF.

The sample holds a few counts of this clone. The V and J genes are TRBV6-1 and TRBJ1-4, with TRBD1 identical over 11 bases. Germline V gives CDR1 MNHNS, CDR2 SASEGT. Unmatched junction bases numbered 10, after V lost 8 bases and J lost 8 bases. The CDR3 is made up of 15 amino acids. This CDR3 reads CASSGQGEYQEKLFF. The CDR3 bases are TGTGCCAGCTCGGGACAGGGGGAATATCAGGAAAAACTGTTTTTT.

The chain carries TRBV25-1 and TRBJ2-3; the D gene is possibly TRBD1 (6 bases). The germline V and J ends were trimmed by 3 bases and 1 base, with 14 bases remaining between them. The V gene's germline CDR1 is MGHDK and CDR2 SYGVNS. CDR3 size: 16 residues. In DNA form, the CDR3 reads TGTGCCAGCAGTGACGACGGGACAATTCGCACAGATACGCAGTATTTT. This gives the protein CASSDDGTIRTDTQYF.

The rearrangement links TRBV27 to TRBJ1-6; possibly TRBD1 for D (5 bases). Germline loops: CDR1 MNHEY, CDR2 SMNVEV (reference sequence). V lost 4 bases, J lost 7 bases, and 5 bases lay in between. The CDR3 totals 12 residues. DNA of the CDR3: TGTGCCAGCAGTTGGGGCAATTCACCCCTCCACTTT. It specifies CASSWGNSPLHF.

The chain employs TRBV7-2 and TRBJ1-4; unclear D gene. The V gene's germline CDR1 is SGHTA and CDR2 FQGNSA. The CDR3 contains 13 residues. V dropped 5 bases and J dropped 8 bases, with 12 bases sitting between them. The DNA for the CDR3 is TGTGCCAGCAGCCCCGGCGGGCAAGAAAAACTGTTTTTT. It yields the protein CASSPGGQEKLFF.

This CDR3 reads CASSVDLQVIGAEAFF. Written as DNA, the CDR3 is TGTGCCAGCAGCGTGGACCTACAGGTAATAGGGGCTGAAGCTTTCTTT. The gene calls are TRBV5-4 and TRBJ1-1, with D perhaps TRBD1 (5 bases). The germline V gene encodes CDR1 SGHNT and CDR2 YYREEE (reference sequence). The V end lost 4 bases, the J end lost 6 bases, and 22 bases lay between the germline ends. The CDR3 runs to 16 residues.

V gene TRBV15 combines with J gene TRBJ1-5; 10 bases agree with TRBD1. Per the germline V gene, CDR1 is LNHNV and CDR2 is YYDKDF (reference sequence). This CDR3 has 14 residues. V shed 7 bases, J shed 6 bases, and the junction held 6 bases outside the gene matches. This CDR3 is CATTLDRGLQPQHF. CDR3 DNA: TGTGCCACCACGCTAGACAGGGGGCTTCAGCCCCAGCATTTT. The complete variable domain, with remaining parts taken from reference TRBV15 and TRBJ1-5, reads DAMVIQNPRYQVTQFGKPVTLSCSQTLNHNVMYWYQQKSSQAPKLLFHYYDKDFNNEADTPDNFQSRRPNTSFCFLDIRSPGLGDTAMYLCATTLDRGLQPQHFGDGTRLSIL.

V usage is TRBV7-8 and J usage is TRBJ1-4; D is ambiguous. Germline CDR1 and CDR2: SGHVS and FQNEAQ. This CDR3 comprises 14 residues. Trimming shortened V by 2 bases and J by 6 bases, and 10 bases separated the two germline ends. CDR3 residues: CASSLSRQYEKLFF. DNA for the CDR3: TGTGCCAGCAGCTTAAGCAGGCAGTATGAAAAACTGTTTTTT.

The chain recombines TRBV7-3 with TRBJ2-7, with D perhaps TRBD1 (5 bases). V lost 0 bases to trimming and J lost 7 bases, with 10 bases between them. The CDR3 sequence is 13 residues long. Germline loops: CDR1 SGHTA, CDR2 FQGTGA. The CDR3 DNA reads as TGTGCCAGCAGCTTAACAGGGTCAGGGGAGCAGTACTTC. It translates to CASSLTGSGEQYF.

V is TRBV5-4 and J is TRBJ2-2; 12 bases match TRBD2. After removal of 0 bases from V and 5 bases from J, the junction contained 5 bases not matched to a gene. Germline-derived CDR1 and CDR2 are SGHNT and YYREEE (reference sequence). The CDR3 totals 17 residues. CDR3 amino acids: CASSLGLAGVRTGELFF. The CDR3, as DNA: TGTGCCAGCAGCTTGGGACTAGCGGGAGTAAGAACCGGGGAGCTGTTTTTT.

This clone showed up just once. The V gene is TRBV9, the J gene TRBJ2-5; 9 bases line up with TRBD1. In germline, CDR1 is SGDLS, CDR2 YYNGEE. After removal of 0 bases from V and 5 bases from J, the junction contained 5 bases not matched to a gene. CDR3 size: 15 residues. The CDR3 DNA is TGTGCCAGCAGCGTAGAGGGACAGGGAGGGGAGACCCAGTACTTC. Translated: CASSVEGQGGETQYF.

The chain's CDR3 is CASSFSSNRADEQYF. Here the CDR3 DNA reads TGTGCCAGTAGTTTCTCTAGCAACCGGGCGGACGAGCAGTACTTC. This chain uses TRBV19 with TRBJ2-7; TRBD2 is a possible D gene (5 bases). Germline loops: CDR1 LNHDA, CDR2 SQIVND (reference sequence). V was pared by 5 bases and J by 5 bases, with 19 bases between. This CDR3 comprises 15 residues.